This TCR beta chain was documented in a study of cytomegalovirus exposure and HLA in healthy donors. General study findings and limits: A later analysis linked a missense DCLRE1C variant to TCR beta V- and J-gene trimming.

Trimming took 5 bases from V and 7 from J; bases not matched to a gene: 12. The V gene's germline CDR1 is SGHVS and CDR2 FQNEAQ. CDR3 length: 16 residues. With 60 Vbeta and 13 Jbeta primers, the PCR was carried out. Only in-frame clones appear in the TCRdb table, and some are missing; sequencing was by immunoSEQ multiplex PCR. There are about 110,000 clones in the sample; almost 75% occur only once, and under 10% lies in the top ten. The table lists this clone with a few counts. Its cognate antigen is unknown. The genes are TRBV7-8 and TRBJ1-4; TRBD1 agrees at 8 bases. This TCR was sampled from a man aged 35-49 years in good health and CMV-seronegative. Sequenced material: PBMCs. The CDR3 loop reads CASSPPGQGRTEKLFF. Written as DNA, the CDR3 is TGTGCCAGCAGCCCCCCCGGACAGGGACGGACTGAAAAACTGTTTTTT.